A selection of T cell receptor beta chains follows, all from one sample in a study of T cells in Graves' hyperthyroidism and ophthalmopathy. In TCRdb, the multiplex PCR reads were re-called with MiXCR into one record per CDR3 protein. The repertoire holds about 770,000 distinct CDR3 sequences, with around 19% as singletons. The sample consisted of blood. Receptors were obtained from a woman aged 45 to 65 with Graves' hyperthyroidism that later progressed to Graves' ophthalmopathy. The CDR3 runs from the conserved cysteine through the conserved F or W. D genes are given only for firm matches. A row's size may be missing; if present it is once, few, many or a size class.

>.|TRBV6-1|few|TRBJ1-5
TGTGCCAGCACCACGATGGGGGGTACCAACAATCAGCCCCAGCATTTT
CASTTMGGTNNQPQHF
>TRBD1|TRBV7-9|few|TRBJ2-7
TGTGCCAGCAGCTTAGTGCTGAGTACCGGGACAGCATACGAGCAGTACTTC
CASSLVLSTGTAYEQYF
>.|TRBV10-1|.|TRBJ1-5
TGCGCCAGCAGGGAGGAGGGTAGTGAGCGCAATCAGCCCCAGCATTTT
CASREEGSERNQPQHF
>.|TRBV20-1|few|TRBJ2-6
TGCAGTGCTAGAGATCATAGACTGACGAACTCTGGGGCCAACGTCCTGACTTTC
CSARDHRLTNSGANVLTF
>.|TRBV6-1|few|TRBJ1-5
TGTGCCAGCAGAGGGACAACCTGGGGCAATCAGCCCCAGCATTTT
CASRGTTWGNQPQHF
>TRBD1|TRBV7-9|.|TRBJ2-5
TGTGCCAGCAGCTCCTACCGGGACAGGACTCAAGAGACCCAGTACTTC
CASSSYRDRTQETQYF
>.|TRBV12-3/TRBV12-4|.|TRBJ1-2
TGTGCCAGCAGTCCCCTGGGGGACTTCCAGACCTATGGCTACACCTTC
CASSPLGDFQTYGYTF
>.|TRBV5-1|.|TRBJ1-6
TGCGCCAGCAGCCTAACCGGGGGCTCCTATAATTCACCCCTCCACTTT
CASSLTGGSYNSPLHF
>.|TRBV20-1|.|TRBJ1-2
TGCAGTGCTAGAGAACGACAGGCCTATGGCTACACCTTC
CSARERQAYGYTF
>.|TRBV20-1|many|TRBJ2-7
TGCAGTGCCGGGGGACAGCACTTCTACGAGCAGTACTTC
CSAGGQHFYEQYF
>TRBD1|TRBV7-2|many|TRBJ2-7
TGTGCCAGCAGCCCAGCCGGGACAGGTTCCGGGGAGCAGTACTTC
CASSPAGTGSGEQYF
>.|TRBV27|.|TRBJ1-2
TGTGCCAGCAGTTGGCAAACAGGGAGTTACTATGGCTACACCTTC
CASSWQTGSYYGYTF
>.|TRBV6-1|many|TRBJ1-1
TGTGCCAGCAGTGGGACAGATTTCACTGAAGCTTTCTTT
CASSGTDFTEAFF
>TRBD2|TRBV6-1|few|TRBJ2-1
TGTGCCAGCAGTTATGGCCTAGCGGGGGCCAGGAATGAGCAGTTCTTC
CASSYGLAGARNEQFF
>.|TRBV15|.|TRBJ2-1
TGTGCCACCAGCAGAGATCCTTCGCGCGGCTACAATGAGCAGTTCTTC
CATSRDPSRGYNEQFF
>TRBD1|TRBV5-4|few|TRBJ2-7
TGTGCCAGCAGCCTCGGGACAGGGGTCGTCTACGAGCAGTACTTC
CASSLGTGVVYEQYF
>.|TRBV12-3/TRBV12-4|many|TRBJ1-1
TGTGCCAGCAGTTTCAGGAAATGGAACACTGAAGCTTTCTTT
CASSFRKWNTEAFF
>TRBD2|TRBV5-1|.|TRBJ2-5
TGCGCCAGCAGCTACACTAGCGGGTACCAAGAGACCCAGTACTTC
CASSYTSGYQETQYF
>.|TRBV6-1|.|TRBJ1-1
TGTGCCAGCAGTTTAACGGTGGACACTGAAGCTTTCTTT
CASSLTVDTEAFF
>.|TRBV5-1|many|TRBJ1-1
TGCGCCAGCAGCTTTTATCGGGGGGACACTGAAGCTTTCTTT
CASSFYRGDTEAFF
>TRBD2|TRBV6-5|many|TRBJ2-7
TGTGCCAGCAGTTCCTCGACTAGCGGGGCCTCCTACGAGCAGTACTTC
CASSSSTSGASYEQYF
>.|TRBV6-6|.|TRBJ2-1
TGTGCCAGCAGTTACTCGAGGAGCGGGTACAATGAGCAGTTCTTC
CASSYSRSGYNEQFF
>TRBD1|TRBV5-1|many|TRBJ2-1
TGCGCCAGCAGCATCGGGACAGACAATGAGCAGTTCTTC
CASSIGTDNEQFF
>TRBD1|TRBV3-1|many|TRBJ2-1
TGTGCCAGCAGCCATGCCGGGACAGGGGAGTTCTTC
CASSHAGTGEFF
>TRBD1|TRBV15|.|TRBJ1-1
TGTGCCACCAGCTCGGACAGGGGAGGCACTGAAGCTTTCTTT
CATSSDRGGTEAFF
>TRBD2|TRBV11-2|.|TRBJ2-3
TGTGCCAGCAGCTTACCAGCGGGGGGCCTGGATACGCAGTATTTT
CASSLPAGGLDTQYF
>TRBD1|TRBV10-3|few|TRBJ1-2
TGTGCCATCAGCCAACCACTCCAGGGGGCGGTTGGCTACACCTTC
CAISQPLQGAVGYTF
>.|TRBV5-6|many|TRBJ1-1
TGTGCCAGCAGCTTGGGACGGGGTTACACTGAAGCTTTCTTT
CASSLGRGYTEAFF
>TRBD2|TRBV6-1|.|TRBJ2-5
TGTGCCAGCTCAGGAGGTCTAGCGGACCAAGAGACCCAGTACTTC
CASSGGLADQETQYF
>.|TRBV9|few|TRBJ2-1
TGTGCCAGCAGCGTAGTAAGTGTGAACAATGAGCAGTTCTTC
CASSVVSVNNEQFF
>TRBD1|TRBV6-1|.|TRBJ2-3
TGTGCCAGCAGAGGACAGGGGGCAGATACGCAGTATTTT
CASRGQGADTQYF
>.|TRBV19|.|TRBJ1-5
TGTGCCAGTAAGATCGGCCGAAGTGGCAATCAGCCCCAGCATTTT
CASKIGRSGNQPQHF
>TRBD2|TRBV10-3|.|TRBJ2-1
TGTGCCATCAGTGACCTTGGCGGGGGGTCGTACAATGAGCAGTTCTTC
CAISDLGGGSYNEQFF
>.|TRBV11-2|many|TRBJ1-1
TGTGCCAGCAGCTTAGAAAGGGCGAGCACTGAAGCTTTCTTT
CASSLERASTEAFF
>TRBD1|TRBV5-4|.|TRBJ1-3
TGTGCCAGCACCGGGGACAGTCTCCACACCATATATTTT
CASTGDSLHTIYF
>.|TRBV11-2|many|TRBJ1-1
TGTGCCAGCAGCTTAGTCCGGGTGGGAGCTTTCTTT
CASSLVRVGAFF
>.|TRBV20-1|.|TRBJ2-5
TGCAGTGCTAGAGATTACGTCCAGGGGGGAGAGACCCAGTACTTC
CSARDYVQGGETQYF
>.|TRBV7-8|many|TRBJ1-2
TGTGCCAGCAGCTTACAGGGGCTGCAATATGGCTACACCTTC
CASSLQGLQYGYTF
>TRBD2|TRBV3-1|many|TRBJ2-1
TGTGCCAGCAGATCCAGCGGGGGGGACTACAATGAGCAGTTCTTC
CASRSSGGDYNEQFF
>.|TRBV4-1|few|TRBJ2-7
TGCGCCAGCAGCCAAGGGACCTTCGGGGTCGAGCAGTACTTC
CASSQGTFGVEQYF
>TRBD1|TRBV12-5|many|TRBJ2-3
TGTGCTAGTGGTTTGGCCAGGGACAGGGGGGCAGATACGCAGTATTTT
CASGLARDRGADTQYF
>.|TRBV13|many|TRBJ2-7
TGTGCCAGCAGCAGGGGACTCCCCGCTGACTACGAGCAGTACTTC
CASSRGLPADYEQYF
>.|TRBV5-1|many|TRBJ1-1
TGCGCCAGCAGTTTCGACAGATACACTGAAGCTTTCTTT
CASSFDRYTEAFF
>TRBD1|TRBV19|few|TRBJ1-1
TGTGCCAGTTACCGACAGGGGATGAACACTGAAGCTTTCTTT
CASYRQGMNTEAFF
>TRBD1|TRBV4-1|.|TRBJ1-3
TGCGCCAGCAGCCAGGGCGACAGGGGGGCGGGAAACACCATATATTTT
CASSQGDRGAGNTIYF